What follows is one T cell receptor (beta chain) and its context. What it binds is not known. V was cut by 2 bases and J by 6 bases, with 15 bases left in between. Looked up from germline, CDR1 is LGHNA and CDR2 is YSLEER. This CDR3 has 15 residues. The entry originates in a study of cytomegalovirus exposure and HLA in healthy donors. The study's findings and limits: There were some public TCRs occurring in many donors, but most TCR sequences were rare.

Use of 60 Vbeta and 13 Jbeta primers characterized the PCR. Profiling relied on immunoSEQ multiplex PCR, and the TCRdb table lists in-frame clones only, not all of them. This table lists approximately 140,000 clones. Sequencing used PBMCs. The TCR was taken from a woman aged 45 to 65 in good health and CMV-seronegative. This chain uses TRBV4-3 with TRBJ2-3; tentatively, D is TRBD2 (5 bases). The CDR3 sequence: CASSQFSVPTDTQYF. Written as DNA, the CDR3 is TGCGCCAGCAGCCAATTTAGCGTCCCCACCGATACGCAGTATTTT.